This T cell receptor (beta chain) appears in the sequencing data of a study of T cell responses to AZD1222 COVID-19 vaccine. Findings of the study overall: Nearly half of spike-specific TCRs reportedly target unmutated variant regions. Just a handful of people given AZD1222 tested seropositive at baseline. White British ancestry dominated among donors, who included more females, and clonal diversity was possibly underestimated.

Second-dose groups at about 4 or about 12 weeks were pooled. Sequenced by immunoSEQ multiplex PCR; TCRdb stores in-frame clones only, minus some. The sample gives roughly 160,000 clones, 70% to 90% of which show up once; roughly 4% is in the top ten. The CDR3 has 14 residues. V gave up 4 bases and J gave up 6 bases, with 15 bases separating them. The germline CDR1 and CDR2 sequences are SGHDN and FVKESK. Concerning this clone: Its antigen is undetermined.

This sequence originates from an adult who received the AZD1222 COVID-19 vaccine. V gene TRBV14 combines with J gene TRBJ1-2; possibly TRBD1 for D (6 bases). The specimen was peripheral blood, collected 28 days after the second AZD1222 dose. CDR3: CASSPRRGSHGYTF. Written as DNA, the CDR3 is TGTGCCAGCAGCCCCCGCAGGGGCAGCCATGGCTACACCTTC.